One and the same sample provided the 27 T cell receptor beta chains below, sequenced in a study of blood T cell repertoires in COVID-19. Generated by immunoSEQ multiplex PCR, the TCRdb table keeps only in-frame clones and is missing some. Of about 390,000 clones in the sample, approximately 87% were seen once. The sample taken for sequencing was PBMCs or T cells enriched from blood (not recorded which). The source of these receptors is a woman aged 50 to 65 who had recovered from COVID-19.

There are a few counts of this clone. The CDR3 here is CASSFEWGGGSNQPQHF. CDR3 nucleotide sequence: TGTGCCAGCAGTTTTGAGTGGGGGGGAGGTAGCAATCAGCCCCAGCATTTT. The gene calls are TRBV28 and TRBJ1-5, with a weak D call TRBD1 (5 bases). Germline V gene lookup returns CDR1 MDHEN and CDR2 SYDVKM. Trimming left V 3 bases short and J 0 bases short, with 15 bases between. CDR3 size: 17 residues.

CDR3 residues: CAISPGQGSTGELFF. CDR3 DNA: TGTGCCATCAGTCCGGGACAGGGTAGCACCGGGGAGCTGTTTTTT. The chain employs TRBV10-3 and TRBJ2-2, with 9 positions matching TRBD1. V shed 5 bases and J 4 bases; nucleotides not matched to a gene: 5. The CDR3 runs 15 residues. Germline CDR1 and CDR2: ENHRY and SYGVKD.

The table lists this clone with a count of one. V and J are TRBV28 and TRBJ1-5; D may be TRBD1 (5 bases). V shed 5 bases and J shed 6 bases, with 23 bases lying between them. The germline gives CDR1 MDHEN, CDR2 SYDVKM. The CDR3 spans 17 residues. DNA of the CDR3: TGTGCCAGCAGTGAACCCACCGTGGCAGGGTATGGTCAGCCCCAGCATTTT. Translated: CASSEPTVAGYGQPQHF.

The J gene is TRBJ2-5, the V gene TRBV20-1; weak D call: TRBD2 (5 bases). V was shortened by 6 bases and J by 3 bases, with 17 bases between the two germline ends. CDR3 size: 14 residues. Germline V gives CDR1 DFQATT, CDR2 SNEGSKA (reference sequence). The CDR3 sequence: CSASTLSGKETQYF. DNA for the CDR3: TGCAGTGCGAGTACCTTGTCGGGGAAAGAGACCCAGTACTTC.

The V gene is TRBV3-1 (or the pseudogene TRBV3-2), the J gene TRBJ1-2, with D uncertain. The ends were cut back, 3 bases at V and 0 bases at J, with 14 bases in the middle. CDR1 and CDR2 from the germline V gene are LGHDT and YNNKEL (reference sequence). The CDR3 extends over 16 amino acids. CDR3 region: CASSHTSGFTNYGYTF. The CDR3 DNA reads as TGTGCCAGCAGCCATACCTCGGGGTTTACTAACTATGGCTACACCTTC.

V and J are TRBV5-1 and TRBJ1-3, with a possible D match to TRBD1 (5 bases). Germline CDR1 and CDR2: SGHRS and YFSETQ. This CDR3 spans 16 amino acids. Trimming took 4 bases from V and 4 from J, leaving 18 bases between them. CDR3 region: CASSPGNSQGGNTIYF. The DNA for the CDR3 is TGCGCCAGCAGCCCTGGCAATAGTCAGGGAGGAAACACCATATATTTT.

The chain carries TRBV5-1 and TRBJ1-4, with unresolved D. CDR1 and CDR2 from the germline V gene are SGHRS and YFSETQ. The V gene lost 0 bases and the J gene lost 5 bases, with 11 bases spanning the gap. The CDR3 is made up of 15 amino acids. The CDR3 nucleotides are TGCGCCAGCAGCTTGGAATCTTATAGAAATGAAAAACTGTTTTTT. Its protein product is CASSLESYRNEKLFF.

This sequence joins TRBV19 and TRBJ2-2; 12 bases are a match to TRBD2. The CDR3 runs to 15 residues. The trim removed 4 bases at V and 6 bases at J, leaving 3 bases unmatched. In germline, CDR1 is LNHDA, CDR2 SQIVND (reference sequence). Here the CDR3 DNA reads TGTGCCAGTAGTAAGACTAGCGGGGGAGCCGGGGAGCTGTTTTTT. Its translation is CASSKTSGGAGELFF. Filled out from reference TRBV19 and TRBJ2-2, the complete variable domain reads DGGITQSPKYLFRKEGQNVTLSCEQNLNHDAMYWYRQDPGQGLRLIYYSQIVNDFQKGDIAEGYSVSREKKESFPLTVTSAQKNPTAFYLCASSKTSGGAGELFFGEGSRLTVL.

V and J are TRBV14 and TRBJ2-1, with D perhaps matching TRBD1 (5 bases). This CDR3 region has 17 residues. CDR1 SGHDN and CDR2 FVKESK come from the germline V gene. Trimming stripped 6 bases from V and 2 bases from J, with 20 bases between. In nucleotides, the CDR3 is TGTGCCAGCAGGGAAACCGATACAGGAGAGACCTACAATGAGCAGTTCTTC. Its translation: CASRETDTGETYNEQFF.

This clone was seen only once. The chain employs TRBV7-2 and TRBJ1-5, with D maybe TRBD1 (6 bases). The germline CDR1 and CDR2 sequences are SGHTA and FQGNSA. Trimming cost V 1 base and J 2 bases, with 18 bases left between them. The CDR3 sequence is 18 residues long. The CDR3 protein is CASSLVPAGASGNQPQHF. The CDR3 nucleotides are TGTGCCAGCAGCTTAGTGCCGGCAGGGGCAAGTGGCAATCAGCCCCAGCATTTT.

A word on this clone: Distinct nucleotide sequences in the sample also encode this CDR3. The V gene is TRBV27, the J gene TRBJ1-1; D possibly corresponds to TRBD1 (6 bases). Germline V gene lookup returns CDR1 MNHEY and CDR2 SMNVEV (reference sequence). V was shortened by 6 bases and J by 1 base, with 12 bases between the two germline ends. The CDR3 is 14 amino acids. In DNA, the CDR3 is TGTGCCAGCAGCCTCGGGGGGCCGAACACTGAAGCTTTCTTT. This sequence encodes CASSLGGPNTEAFF.

As DNA, the CDR3 is TGCAGCGTACAGGGGGGCGACACTGAAGCTTTCTTT. Protein: CSVQGGDTEAFF. V and J are TRBV29-1 and TRBJ1-1, with 8 bases identical to TRBD1. The germline V gene has CDR1 SQVTM and CDR2 ANQGSEA. The CDR3 covers 12 residues. Trimming removed 6 bases from V and 3 bases from J; junction bases left unmatched: 3.

V gene TRBV11-1 combines with J gene TRBJ2-5; D is perhaps TRBD2 (6 bases). The CDR3 sequence is 13 residues long. Germline V lookup: CDR1 SGHAT, CDR2 FQDESV (reference sequence). V shed 3 bases and J shed 4 bases, with 9 bases lying between them. The CDR3 spells CASSFGTRETQYF. The CDR3, as DNA: TGTGCCAGCAGCTTTGGGACTCGAGAGACCCAGTACTTC.

V gene TRBV10-3 combines with J gene TRBJ1-6; D may be TRBD1 (5 bases). The V end lost 3 bases, the J end lost 8 bases, and 17 bases lay between the germline ends. The germline V gene encodes CDR1 ENHRY and CDR2 SYGVKD. This CDR3 spans 16 amino acids. This CDR3 reads CAISDSLGGLDSPLHF. The DNA of the CDR3 is TGTGCCATCAGTGACTCTCTTGGGGGGTTAGATTCACCCCTCCACTTT.

The V and J genes are TRBV27 and TRBJ2-5; no clear D gene. Germline V gives CDR1 MNHEY, CDR2 SMNVEV (reference sequence). Deletions cut 2 bases from V and 0 bases from J, with 7 bases between. This CDR3 has 14 residues. The CDR3 DNA reads TGTGCCAGCAGTTTAGGGCAAAACCAAGAGACCCAGTACTTC. It translates to CASSLGQNQETQYF.

The V and J genes are TRBV7-8 and TRBJ2-1, with 14 bases that match TRBD2. Germline V gene data show CDR1 as SGHVS and CDR2 as FQNEAQ. V dropped 3 bases and J dropped 6; count of bases not matched to a gene: 10. The CDR3 is made up of 18 amino acids. The CDR3 is CASSFRTSGGTGVNEQFF. CDR3 sequence (DNA): TGTGCCAGCAGCTTCCGGACTAGCGGGGGGACAGGTGTCAATGAGCAGTTCTTC. Combining the CDR3 with reference TRBV7-8 and TRBJ2-1 gives the whole variable domain GAGVSQSPRYKVAKRGQDVALRCDPISGHVSLFWYQQALGQGPEFLTYFQNEAQLDKSGLPSDRFFAERPEGSVSTLKIQRTQQEDSAVYLCASSFRTSGGTGVNEQFFGPGTRLTVL.

This clone was counted a single time. CDR3 bases: TGTGCCAGCAGTAGGTACAGCCCCTCCTACGAGCAGTACTTC. Its translation is CASSRYSPSYEQYF. The chain combines TRBV28 with TRBJ2-7; D is uncertain. The V and J ends lost 5 bases and 0 bases respectively, with 11 bases between them. This CDR3 has 14 residues. The germline V gene has CDR1 MDHEN and CDR2 SYDVKM.

J is TRBJ1-6 and V is TRBV5-1, with 8 bases aligning to TRBD1. Looked up from germline, CDR1 is SGHRS and CDR2 is YFSETQ. Losses at the gene ends were 3 bases for V and 10 bases for J; bases not matched to a gene: 9. CDR3 length: 15 amino acids. In DNA, the CDR3 is TGCGCCAGCAGCTCAACCGGGACAGGCACATCACCCCTCCACTTT. It specifies CASSSTGTGTSPLHF.

The V gene is TRBV19, the J gene TRBJ1-6; TRBD1 aligns across 8 bases. The CDR3 is 16 amino acids. CDR1 is LNHDA and CDR2 is SQIVND in the germline V gene (reference sequence). V lost 5 bases and J lost 8; bases outside the gene matches: 11. The CDR3 nucleotides are TGTGCCAGTAGTCACCAACCGGGACAGGATTATTCACCCCTCCACTTT. Protein: CASSHQPGQDYSPLHF.

The V gene is TRBV5-5, the J gene TRBJ1-2, with 8 positions matching TRBD1. Unmatched junction bases numbered 3, after V lost 2 bases and J lost 6 bases. Germline lookup yields CDR1 SGHKS and CDR2 YYEKEE (reference sequence). The length of the CDR3 is 13 residues. CDR3 region: CASSFGQGDGYTF. The CDR3 DNA follows: TGTGCCAGCAGCTTCGGACAGGGTGATGGCTACACCTTC. Complete variable domain (other parts from reference TRBV5-5 and TRBJ1-2): DAGVTQSPTHLIKTRGQQVTLRCSPISGHKSVSWYQQVLGQGPQFIFQYYEKEERGRGNFPDRFSARQFPNYSSELNVNALLLGDSALYLCASSFGQGDGYTFGSGTRLTVV.

CDR3 in amino acids: CASSVAAGATNEKLFF. In DNA, the CDR3 is TGTGCCAGCAGCGTAGCGGCGGGGGCTACTAATGAAAAACTGTTTTTT. The chain combines TRBV9 with TRBJ1-4, with a possible D match to TRBD1 (6 bases). Germline CDR1 is SGDLS and CDR2 is YYNGEE. This CDR3 region has 16 residues. Trimming cost V 0 bases and J 2 bases, with 11 bases left between them.

The J gene is TRBJ1-4, the V gene TRBV3-1 (or the pseudogene TRBV3-2), with D perhaps matching TRBD1 (5 bases). The CDR3 consists of 15 residues. Trimming stripped 0 bases from V and 7 bases from J, with 12 bases between. Germline V gene sequence: CDR1 LGHDT, CDR2 YNNKEL (reference sequence). In DNA form, the CDR3 reads TGTGCCAGCAGCCAAGAAGGACATCGAGGTGAAAAACTGTTTTTT. Translation: CASSQEGHRGEKLFF.

The chain links TRBV6-5 to TRBJ1-5; TRBD1 might be the D (6 bases). From germline, CDR1 is MNHEY and CDR2 SVGAGI. Between the trimmed V and J ends, which lost 9 bases and 7 bases, there was a span of 16 bases. CDR3 size: 13 residues. The CDR3 loop is CASTGIPGQPQHF. The CDR3 DNA is TGTGCCAGTACAGGGATTCCAGGACAGCCCCAGCATTTT.

The gene calls are TRBV4-1 and TRBJ2-5; D might be TRBD1 (5 bases). Looked up from germline, CDR1 is MGHRA and CDR2 is YSYEKL. V gave up 0 bases and J gave up 5 bases, with 22 bases separating them. The CDR3 is made up of 18 amino acids. CDR3 nucleotides: TGCGCCAGCAGCCAAGATGCCAGCAGGGTGAATAGAATGGAGACCCAGTACTTC. This codes for CASSQDASRVNRMETQYF.

This sequence joins TRBV7-9 and TRBJ2-1, with D tentatively TRBD2 (5 bases). V dropped 5 bases and J dropped 10 bases, with 12 bases sitting between them. CDR3 size: 12 residues. The V gene's germline CDR1 is SEHNR and CDR2 FQNEAQ (reference sequence). CDR3 residues: CASSRGSGEQFF. DNA of the CDR3: TGTGCCAGCAGCCGGGGATCCGGGGAGCAGTTCTTC. Supplemented by reference TRBV7-9 and TRBJ2-1, the full variable domain reads DTGVSQNPRHKITKRGQNVTFRCDPISEHNRLYWYRQTLGQGPEFLTYFQNEAQLEKSRLLSDRFSAERPKGSFSTLEIQRTEQGDSAMYLCASSRGSGEQFFGPGTRLTVL.

The chain has TRBV7-2 and TRBJ2-5; possible D gene TRBD1, 6 bases. The germline V gene encodes CDR1 SGHTA and CDR2 FQGNSA. The CDR3 sequence is 14 residues long. V was clipped by 5 bases and J by 3 bases, with 13 bases between them. The CDR3 coding sequence is TGTGCCAGCAGCCCTCTGCAGGGGAAAGAGACCCAGTACTTC. Protein: CASSPLQGKETQYF.

J is TRBJ1-1 and V is TRBV2; perhaps TRBD1 as D (6 bases). Germline V gives CDR1 SNHLY, CDR2 FYNNEI. Trimming cost V 7 bases and J 1 base, with 16 bases left between them. The CDR3 is made up of 15 amino acids. The CDR3 nucleotides are TGTGCCAGCAAAGAGACAGGCAAATGGAACACTGAAGCTTTCTTT. Translated, it gives CASKETGKWNTEAFF.